This T cell receptor (beta chain) was obtained from a study of OX40 agonist ivuxolimab in advanced cancers. Study in general: The dose of intravenous ivuxolimab that patients received every 2 weeks ranged from 0.01 to 10 mg/kg. Two patients with cutaneous melanoma and one with hepatocellular carcinoma, three in total, showed partial responses.

The repertoire was sequenced with immunoSEQ multiplex PCR; TCRdb's copy has only in-frame clones and lacks some. Among roughly 23,000 clones listed, about 76% were seen once. V was clipped by 4 bases and J by 8 bases; unmatched bases: 6. Germline V gene lookup returns CDR1 LGHNA and CDR2 YNFKEQ. The CDR3 is 14 residues long. The chain has TRBV4-2 and TRBJ1-4; 8 bases map to TRBD1. The TCR was taken from an adult with an advanced solid tumor such as melanoma, head and neck, liver or kidney cancer. The source material was CD4+ or CD8+ T cells sorted from blood, sampled in a trial of the OX40 agonist ivuxolimab. The CDR3 protein is CASSPGQGPEKLFF. In DNA, the CDR3 is TGTGCCAGCAGCCCCGGACAGGGTCCGGAAAAACTGTTTTTT.